This entry describes one TCR beta chain. The antigen is unknown. V was pared by 3 bases and J by 0 bases, with 14 bases between. Germline CDR1 MNHEY, CDR2 SMNVEV (reference sequence). The CDR3 totals 16 residues. Generated by immunoSEQ multiplex PCR, the TCRdb table keeps only in-frame clones and is missing some. The sample carries some 150,000 clones, approximately 90% recorded once. The data were obtained in a study of T cell responses to AZD1222 COVID-19 vaccine. Regarding the study as a whole: Donors skewed white British and female; clonal diversity was possibly underestimated. Following two doses of AZD1222, Spike-specific TCR breadth and depth rose. Within unmutated variant regions lay the reported targets of nearly half of spike-specific TCRs.

This rearrangement joins TRBV27 to TRBJ1-1; tentatively, D is TRBD1 (5 bases). This receptor was identified in an adult in good health. This sample comprised peripheral blood, obtained on day 0 of AZD1222 vaccination. DNA of the CDR3: TGTGCCAGCAGTTTCCTCCAGGGAGGCCTGAACACTGAAGCTTTCTTT. It codes for CASSFLQGGLNTEAFF.